The 15 T cell receptor beta chains below come from one sample, sequenced in a study of graft-versus-host responses after intestinal transplantation. Repertoires were generated with immunoSEQ multiplex PCR, while TCRdb's copy carries only in-frame clones and drops some. The top ten clones hold 1% to 1.3% of a sample with tens of thousands of clones, around 78% of them seen once. The specimen comprised PBMCs, sampled about 28 days after intestinal transplant. The receptors stem from a human patient who received an intestinal transplant, so some T cells may come from the graft donor.

V is TRBV5-4 and J is TRBJ2-2, with D uncertain. Germline loops: CDR1 SGHNT, CDR2 YYREEE (reference sequence). The CDR3 is 13 residues long. The germline V and J ends were trimmed by 4 bases and 2 bases, with 6 bases remaining between them. The CDR3 nucleotides read TGTGCCAGCAGCACTGCCAACACCGGGGAGCTGTTTTTT. Translated, it gives CASSTANTGELFF.

The rearrangement joins TRBV14 to TRBJ2-2; no clear D. V lost 2 bases and J 5 bases, leaving 15 bases between the germline ends. This CDR3 region has 16 residues. The germline V gene has CDR1 SGHDN and CDR2 FVKESK. The CDR3 is CASSQKGWNSTGELFF. As DNA, the CDR3 is TGTGCCAGCAGCCAAAAAGGTTGGAACTCAACCGGGGAGCTGTTTTTT.

This chain links TRBV6-1 with TRBJ1-3; no reliable D call. V was shortened by 6 bases and J by 0 bases, with 9 bases between the two germline ends. Germline CDR1 and CDR2: MNHNS and SASEGT. The CDR3 loop spans 14 amino acids. Written as DNA, the CDR3 is TGTGCCAGCAGCCCGGTGGCCTCTGGAAACACCATATATTTT. Protein: CASSPVASGNTIYF.

The chain uses TRBV11-3 and TRBJ2-1, with TRBD1 as a possible D gene (6 bases). V lost 5 bases and J 1 base, leaving 12 bases between the germline ends. The CDR3 is 15 amino acids. Germline V lookup: CDR1 SGHNT, CDR2 YENEEA. This CDR3 is CASSQGSGSYNEQFF. CDR3 DNA: TGTGCCAGCAGCCAGGGGTCGGGTTCCTACAATGAGCAGTTCTTC. Full variable domain (outside the CDR3, taken from reference TRBV11-3 and TRBJ2-1): EAGVVQSPRYKIIEKKQPVAFWCNPISGHNTLYWYLQNLGQGPELLIRYENEEAVDDSQLPKDRFSAERLKGVDSTLKIQPAELGDSAVYLCASSQGSGSYNEQFFGPGTRLTVL.

V gene TRBV5-1 combines with J gene TRBJ2-3, with D tentatively TRBD2 (6 bases). CDR3 length: 15 amino acids. Trimming shortened V by 4 bases and J by 6 bases, and 18 bases separated the two germline ends. From germline, CDR1 is SGHRS and CDR2 YFSETQ. CDR3 amino acids: CASSGGVADLDTQYF. CDR3 bases: TGCGCCAGCAGCGGAGGGGTCGCAGACCTGGATACGCAGTATTTT.

This clone appeared a single time. The chain recombines TRBV19 with TRBJ1-2; TRBD1 agrees at 7 bases. The CDR3 covers 15 residues. The V gene's germline CDR1 is LNHDA and CDR2 SQIVND (reference sequence). V shed 9 bases and J 4 bases; nucleotides not matched to a gene: 14. The chain's CDR3 is CASRDSGGSIYGYTF. The CDR3 nucleotides read TGTGCCAGCCGGGACAGCGGCGGCTCGATCTATGGCTACACCTTC.

CDR3: CASSQSQYYSGNTIYF. The DNA of the CDR3 is TGTGCCAGCAGCCAATCTCAGTACTACTCTGGAAACACCATATATTTT. This chain links TRBV14 with TRBJ1-3, with D unresolved. The germline CDR1 and CDR2 sequences are SGHDN and FVKESK. The CDR3 totals 16 residues. Trimming removed 2 bases at V and 0 bases at J, with 11 bases between.

This clone was observed once. The chain carries TRBV19 and TRBJ2-2; 8 bases are shared with TRBD2. The length of the CDR3 is 15 residues. Trimming cost V 7 bases and J 3 bases; bases outside gene matches: 7. Germline V lookup: CDR1 LNHDA, CDR2 SQIVND (reference sequence). The CDR3 protein is CASTQGLEDTGELFF. The CDR3 coding sequence is TGTGCCAGTACTCAGGGACTAGAGGACACCGGGGAGCTGTTTTTT.

In its sample, this clone was seen a few times. In DNA, the CDR3 is TGCGCCAGCAGATGGACAGGGAACACCTACGAGCAGTACTTC. Amino acid sequence: CASRWTGNTYEQYF. The gene calls are TRBV10-2 and TRBJ2-7; 8 bases agree with TRBD1. Germline V gene data show CDR1 as WSHSY and CDR2 as SAAADI. The junction had 6 bases not matched to a gene; V was cut back by 6 bases and J by 2 bases. This CDR3 region has 14 residues.

The chain recombines TRBV6-5 with TRBJ1-5; D unclear. Trimming cost V 8 bases and J 3 bases, with 11 bases left between them. The CDR3 totals 13 residues. Germline V gene lookup returns CDR1 MNHEY and CDR2 SVGAGI. CDR3 in amino acids: CASCQALNQPQHF. Written as DNA, the CDR3 is TGTGCCAGCTGCCAGGCCCTCAATCAGCCCCAGCATTTT.

The rearrangement joins TRBV6-6 to TRBJ2-7; 9 positions match TRBD2. The trim removed 6 bases at V and 5 bases at J, leaving 8 bases unmatched. Germline V lookup: CDR1 MNHNY, CDR2 SVGAGI (reference sequence). This CDR3 comprises 14 residues. This chain's CDR3 is CASRYGLASHEQYF. DNA of the CDR3: TGTGCCAGCAGATATGGACTAGCGTCCCACGAGCAGTACTTC.

The chain joins TRBV18 to TRBJ1-6; 9 bases line up with TRBD1. Looked up from germline, CDR1 is KGHSH and CDR2 is LQKENI. Trimming removed 7 bases from V and 5 bases from J; junction bases left unmatched: 3. This CDR3 is built from 14 residues. CDR3 nucleotides: TGTGCCAGCTTACAGGGGGCGAATAATTCACCCCTCCACTTT. This translates into CASLQGANNSPLHF.

J is TRBJ1-4 and V is TRBV2, with D perhaps matching TRBD1 (6 bases). CDR1 and CDR2 (germline): SNHLY, FYNNEI. The V and J ends lost 1 base and 7 bases respectively, with 13 bases between them. CDR3 size: 15 residues. The CDR3 nucleotides read TGTGCCAGCAGTGAAGGGGGGGCCTTTAGTGAAAAACTGTTTTTT. Residues: CASSEGGAFSEKLFF.

This clone was detected a few times. The rearrangement links TRBV21-1 to TRBJ2-2; TRBD1 reflects the table's D call only, with no check against the DNA. TRBV21-1 is annotated as a pseudogene. The CDR3 has 16 amino acids. Written as DNA, the CDR3 is TGTGCCAGCAGCAGTGAGACAGCCTATAGCACCGGGGAGCTGTTTTTT. Amino acids: CASSSETAYSTGELFF.

V gene TRBV19 combines with J gene TRBJ1-1; D is unresolved. Germline V lookup: CDR1 LNHDA, CDR2 SQIVND (reference sequence). The CDR3 totals 11 residues. V was shortened by 7 bases and J by 7 bases, with 10 bases between the two germline ends. Here the CDR3 DNA reads TGTGCCAGTATAGCGGCCTTTGAAGCTTTCTTT. Translation gives CASIAAFEAFF.